This T cell receptor beta chain came from a study of T cells in Graves' hyperthyroidism and ophthalmopathy. Study details: It was at initial diagnosis, before any treatment, that peripheral blood was collected.

A NOSPECS grade of at least 4, a Clinical Activity Score of at least 3 and duration under 3 months were recorded in ophthalmopathy patients. This clonotype was observed at least ten times. Antigen unknown. Study observations and caveats: Stable hyperthyroidism was separated from ophthalmopathy by a model based on 13 V-J features. Most thyroid clonotypes expanded above 0.001 appeared in blood too.

Germline V CDR1 and CDR2: DFQATT, SNEGSKA (reference sequence). V shed 3 bases and J shed 0 bases, with 7 bases lying between them. CDR3 length: 13 residues. Authors of the study amplified TCR beta CDR3 regions from RNA transcripts. The study used the HTBI primer set for a first-round RT-PCR of the TCR CDR3. MiXCR, applied by TCRdb to the multiplex PCR reads, yields one record per CDR3 protein. Of around 620,000 distinct CDR3 sequences in the sample, approximately 15% were seen once. This TCR was sampled from a woman between 18 and 30 years old with Graves' ophthalmopathy. This chain joins TRBV20-1 and TRBJ2-3; a possible D gene is TRBD2 (6 bases). Sequenced input: blood. In DNA, the CDR3 is TGCAGTGCTAGGCGGGATAGCACAGATACGCAGTATTTT. Amino acid sequence: CSARRDSTDTQYF.